This T cell receptor beta chain was sequenced in a study of cytomegalovirus exposure and HLA in healthy donors. Study outcomes and limitations: In an earlier analysis, about 87% or about 30%: the productive usage of most TCR beta V segments. Cytomegalovirus association was assigned to approximately 160 TCR beta chains.

This clone was found a few times. Its cognate antigen is unknown. V lost 4 bases, J lost 2 bases, and 1 base stayed unmatched. CDR3 length: 15 residues. Per germline, CDR1 MNHNY and CDR2 SVGAGI (reference sequence). This PCR relied on a set of 60 Vbeta primers and 13 Jbeta primers. The method was immunoSEQ multiplex PCR; TCRdb's version includes in-frame clones alone and lacks a portion of them. The table lists approximately 190,000 clones, around 84% of them singletons. The V gene is TRBV6-6, the J gene TRBJ2-5, with 13 positions matching TRBD2. The sequence was obtained from a woman aged 45-65 years in good health and CMV-seropositive. Sequencing used PBMCs. CDR3 DNA: TGTGCCAGCAGTTGGGGACTAGCGGGGCAAGAGACCCAGTACTTC. Amino acid sequence: CASSWGLAGQETQYF.